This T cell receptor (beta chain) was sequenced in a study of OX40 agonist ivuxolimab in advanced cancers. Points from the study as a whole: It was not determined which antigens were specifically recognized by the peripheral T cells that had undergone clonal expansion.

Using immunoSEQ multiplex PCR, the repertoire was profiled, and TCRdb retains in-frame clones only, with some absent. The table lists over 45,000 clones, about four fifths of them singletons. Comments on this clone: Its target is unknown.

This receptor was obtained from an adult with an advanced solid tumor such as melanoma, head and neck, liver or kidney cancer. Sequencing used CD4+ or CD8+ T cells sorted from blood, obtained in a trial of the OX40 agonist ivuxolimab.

CDR3: CASSLGQGAGEQFF. CDR3 in DNA: TGTGCCAGCAGCCTAGGACAGGGGGCGGGTGAGCAGTTCTTC. The rearrangement uses TRBV7-3 and TRBJ2-1, with 11 nucleotides matching TRBD1. This CDR3 is 14 amino acids long. Germline V gene data show CDR1 as SGHTA and CDR2 as FQGTGA. V lost 5 bases and J lost 9; bases outside the gene matches: 6.